One and the same sample provided the 6 T cell receptor beta chains below, sequenced in a study of T cell responses to AZD1222 COVID-19 vaccine. Clones were sequenced by immunoSEQ multiplex PCR, and TCRdb holds only the in-frame ones, with some missing. The data contain roughly 170,000 clones, about 92% of them singletons. The input for sequencing was peripheral blood, taken on day 0 of AZD1222 vaccination. All receptors derive from an adult in good health.

The rearrangement links TRBV6-6 to TRBJ1-3; no reliable D call. The CDR3 is 14 residues long. V was shortened by 5 bases and J by 3 bases, with 11 bases between the two germline ends. Germline CDR1 MNHNY, CDR2 SVGAGI (reference sequence). The DNA for the CDR3 is TGTGCCAGCAGTAGTCCTCTACTTGGAAACACCATATATTTT. It translates to CASSSPLLGNTIYF.

The CDR3 here is CASSGGVSGNTIYF. CDR3 DNA: TGTGCCAGCAGCGGAGGAGTTTCTGGAAACACCATATATTTT. V usage is TRBV5-4 and J usage is TRBJ1-3; D is unresolved. Germline V lookup: CDR1 SGHNT, CDR2 YYREEE (reference sequence). V gave up 4 bases and J gave up 1 base, with 9 bases separating them. The CDR3 length is 14 residues.

The rearrangement joins TRBV6-5 to TRBJ1-1; D is perhaps TRBD1 (5 bases). The length of the CDR3 is 14 residues. Between the trimmed V and J ends, which lost 6 bases and 6 bases, there was a span of 17 bases. Germline V gene sequence: CDR1 MNHEY, CDR2 SVGAGI. The CDR3 bases are TGTGCCAGCAGAAAAGGATCGCAGGGCGCTGAAGCTTTCTTT. It encodes CASRKGSQGAEAFF.

This clone has just one count. The gene calls are TRBV13 and TRBJ2-7; the D gene is possibly TRBD2 (5 bases). This CDR3 is 16 amino acids long. Germline CDR1 and CDR2: PRHDT and FYEKMQ (reference sequence). V shed 0 bases and J shed 5 bases, with 17 bases lying between them. The CDR3 DNA is TGTGCCAGCAGCTTAGGGAGGAGAGGGCTGGGAGACGAGCAGTACTTC. It codes for CASSLGRRGLGDEQYF.

This chain uses TRBV20-1 with TRBJ2-3; D uncertain. CDR1 is DFQATT, CDR2 SNEGSKA, per germline (reference sequence). V was shortened by 6 bases and J by 0 bases, with 4 bases between the two germline ends. The CDR3 length is 11 residues. The CDR3 here is CSAKSTDTQYF. DNA of the CDR3: TGCAGTGCCAAGAGCACAGATACGCAGTATTTT.

This rearrangement joins TRBV4-2 to TRBJ2-3; D could derive from TRBD1 or TRBD2 (5 bases each). The germline CDR1 and CDR2 sequences are LGHNA and YNFKEQ. The germline V and J ends were trimmed by 1 base and 0 bases, with 20 bases remaining between them. The CDR3 is 19 residues long. CDR3 DNA: TGTGCCAGCAGCCAAGGGGTCGAAAGGGGAGCGGCTAGCACAGATACGCAGTATTTT. Protein product: CASSQGVERGAASTDTQYF.